This T cell receptor beta chain came from a study of cytomegalovirus exposure and HLA in healthy donors. Background on the study: For the roughly 370 genotyped donors, 75% to 90% fell within the Caucasian-associated ancestry cluster. General study results and limits: When presence/absence was analysed, sequencing depth was taken to be roughly uniform across donors. High specificity and sensitivity for cytomegalovirus status were reported for the classifier.

V lost 4 bases and J lost 8; bases outside the gene matches: 1. Germline CDR1 reads SGHRS; CDR2 reads YFSETQ. This CDR3 has 12 residues. On this clone: Its matching antigen is unknown.

The primer mix had 60 Vbeta and 13 Jbeta primers. Generated by immunoSEQ multiplex PCR, the TCRdb table keeps only in-frame clones and is missing some. The data show about 160,000 clones, around 64% seen once. The chain uses TRBV5-1 and TRBJ1-1, with 11 bases lining up with TRBD1. The specimen sequenced was PBMCs. This TCR derives from a woman in her thirties in good health and CMV-seronegative. CDR3 nucleotide sequence: TGCGCCAGCAGCGGGGACAGGGGGGAAGCTTTCTTT. Protein product: CASSGDRGEAFF.